The clone carrying this T cell receptor beta chain has at least ten counts. With 3 bases clipped from V and 5 bases from J, the junction kept 8 bases outside the gene matches. This CDR3 comprises 16 residues. Germline V lookup: CDR1 MDHEN, CDR2 SYDVKM. This record belongs to a study of Graves' ophthalmopathy and Graves' hyperthyroidism. The authors amplified TCR beta CDR3 regions, and they did so from RNA transcripts for repertoire sequencing. An opening RT-PCR round employed HTBI primers and preceded a second-round multiplex PCR. TCRdb re-called the multiplex PCR reads with MiXCR, one entry per CDR3 protein. The data contain 300,000 to 400,000 distinct CDR3 sequences, roughly a sixth of them singletons.

The sequenced sample consisted of peripheral blood. This TCR was recovered from an adult man with Graves' ophthalmopathy. V gene TRBV28 combines with J gene TRBJ2-7; TRBD1 matches 12 bases. CDR3 in amino acids: CASSLSGTGGLDEQYF. The CDR3, as DNA: TGTGCCAGCAGTTTGTCCGGGACAGGGGGCTTGGACGAGCAGTACTTC.